The 15 T cell receptor beta chains given below trace back to one sample, sequenced in a study of cytomegalovirus exposure and HLA in healthy donors. Researchers ran the PCR with 60 Vbeta and 13 Jbeta primers. Assay: immunoSEQ multiplex PCR; the TCRdb copy retains only in-frame clones and omits some. The table lists hundreds of thousands of clones, 65% to 90% of them singletons, with roughly 1.5% in the top ten. The source material was PBMCs. The receptors come from a girl aged 10 to 17 in good health and CMV-seronegative.

The chain uses TRBV6-1 and TRBJ1-1; TRBD1 is a possible D gene (6 bases). Germline assignment: CDR1 MNHNS and CDR2 SASEGT. V was shortened by 2 bases and J by 1 base, with 11 bases between the two germline ends. This CDR3 is built from 15 residues. The CDR3, as DNA: TGTGCCAGCAGTGAACCGGGACAAACGAACACTGAAGCTTTCTTT. Residues: CASSEPGQTNTEAFF.

This clone has a handful of counts. The rearrangement joins TRBV5-5 to TRBJ2-7, with D unresolved. V was shortened by 1 base and J by 0 bases, with 11 bases between the two germline ends. CDR1 is SGHKS, CDR2 YYEKEE, per germline (reference sequence). The CDR3 is 15 amino acids. Here the CDR3 reads CASSLLRYTSYEQYF. CDR3 DNA sequence: TGTGCCAGCAGCTTGCTCAGGTACACCTCCTACGAGCAGTACTTC.

The rearrangement uses TRBV7-9 and TRBJ2-2; 8 positions match TRBD1. Germline CDR1 is SEHNR and CDR2 is FQNEAQ (reference sequence). This CDR3 has 16 residues. V was clipped by 7 bases and J by 8 bases; unmatched bases: 15. CDR3 nucleotides: TGTGCCAGCACGACGGGGACCCAGGGGGCGCAAGGGGAGCTGTTTTTT. This encodes CASTTGTQGAQGELFF.

The V and J genes are TRBV27 and TRBJ1-6; D possibly corresponds to TRBD1 (6 bases). Germline CDR1 reads MNHEY; CDR2 reads SMNVEV (reference sequence). The CDR3 covers 16 residues. Between the trimmed V and J ends, which lost 0 bases and 4 bases, there was a span of 10 bases. DNA for the CDR3: TGTGCCAGCAGTTTATCCTACGGACAGTATAATTCACCCCTCCACTTT. Amino acids: CASSLSYGQYNSPLHF.

The V call is TRBV28, the J call TRBJ2-7; D might be TRBD2 (5 bases). This CDR3 contains 12 residues. V was cut by 5 bases and J by 3 bases, with 8 bases left in between. Germline V lookup: CDR1 MDHEN, CDR2 SYDVKM. CDR3 bases: TGTGCCAGCAGTCTCCGGGACTACGAGCAGTACTTC. Protein sequence: CASSLRDYEQYF. The complete variable domain, with remaining parts taken from reference TRBV28 and TRBJ2-7, reads DVKVTQSSRYLVKRTGEKVFLECVQDMDHENMFWYRQDPGLGLRLIYFSYDVKMKEKGDIPEGYSVSREKKERFSLILESASTNQTSMYLCASSLRDYEQYFGPGTRLTVT.

This clone was counted between two and nine times. This sequence joins TRBV5-4 and TRBJ1-3; 10 bases are a match to TRBD1. With 6 bases clipped from V and 0 bases from J, the junction kept 9 bases outside the gene matches. The CDR3 length is 17 residues. The germline V gene has CDR1 SGHNT and CDR2 YYREEE (reference sequence). The CDR3, as DNA: TGTGCCAGCAAAAGGACAGGGGGTCTAATCTCTGGAAACACCATATATTTT. This gives the protein CASKRTGGLISGNTIYF.

The chain joins TRBV15 to TRBJ1-2, with 9 bases lining up with TRBD1. Unmatched junction bases numbered 11, after V lost 8 bases and J lost 7 bases. The CDR3 spans 14 residues. CDR1 is LNHNV and CDR2 is YYDKDF in the germline V gene (reference sequence). In DNA form, the CDR3 reads TGTGCCACCCAGAAAGGGGACAGGGCGGCTGGCTACACCTTC. Its protein is CATQKGDRAAGYTF.

The chain has TRBV15 and TRBJ1-1, with D possibly being TRBD1 (5 bases). CDR3 length equals 14 residues. Between the trimmed V and J ends, which lost 0 bases and 10 bases, there was a span of 15 bases. CDR1 and CDR2 from the germline V gene are LNHNV and YYDKDF (reference sequence). CDR3 loop: CATSREMTDTLAFF. For the CDR3, the DNA is TGTGCCACCAGCAGAGAAATGACAGATACCCTAGCTTTCTTT.

On this clone: Relative to the germline gene, one junction end is altered; a read error may explain this. The genes are TRBV2 and TRBJ2-7; 7 nucleotides align to TRBD1. Germline CDR1 and CDR2: SNHLY and FYNNEI. This CDR3 spans 12 amino acids. The CDR3 nucleotides are TGTGCCAGCAGGAACTCCCCGGGACAGAATATATTC. Its translation: CASRNSPGQNIF.

CDR3: CSGYSQGASLKGKLFF. The CDR3 DNA follows: TGCAGCGGCTATAGTCAGGGGGCGTCCCTTAAGGGAAAACTGTTTTTT. V gene TRBV29-1 combines with J gene TRBJ1-4, with 8 bases identical to TRBD1. Germline assignment: CDR1 SQVTM and CDR2 ANQGSEA. Unmatched junction bases numbered 20, after V lost 7 bases and J lost 10 bases. This CDR3 comprises 16 residues. The complete variable domain, with remaining parts taken from reference TRBV29-1 and TRBJ1-4, reads SAVISQKPSRDICQRGTSLTIQCQVDSQVTMMFWYRQQPGQSLTLIATANQGSEATYESGFVIDKFPISRPNLTFSTLTVSNMSPEDSSIYLCSGYSQGASLKGKLFFGSGTQLSVL.

V is TRBV2 and J is TRBJ2-5; D perhaps matches TRBD2 (5 bases). Germline assignment: CDR1 SNHLY and CDR2 FYNNEI. CDR3 length: 15 residues. Trimming removed 1 base from V and 1 base from J, with 10 bases in between. Written as DNA, the CDR3 is TGTGCCAGCAGTGAAGAGGCGGGCACCCAAGAGACCCAGTACTTC. It translates to CASSEEAGTQETQYF.

A single count supports this clone. This chain links TRBV5-1 with TRBJ1-2, with D uncertain. The CDR3 runs 16 residues. V was shortened by 0 bases and J by 8 bases, with 20 bases between the two germline ends. Looked up from germline, CDR1 is SGHRS and CDR2 is YFSETQ. CDR3 protein: CASSLVSPRENWGYTF. The DNA of the CDR3 is TGCGCCAGCAGCTTGGTTTCGCCGCGGGAGAACTGGGGCTACACCTTC.

This rearrangement joins TRBV28 to TRBJ2-5, with 12 positions matching TRBD2. V shed 8 bases and J 9 bases; nucleotides not matched to a gene: 4. This CDR3 spans 12 amino acids. In germline, CDR1 is MDHEN, CDR2 SYDVKM. DNA of the CDR3: TGTGCCAGCTCGACTAGCGGGGGCTCCCAGTACTTC. Encoded protein: CASSTSGGSQYF.

The sample holds one count of this clone. The V call is TRBV7-9, the J call TRBJ1-4; D call uncertain. CDR1 and CDR2 (germline): SEHNR, FQNEAQ (reference sequence). The CDR3 has 17 amino acids. Trimming left V 5 bases short and J 5 bases short, with 21 bases between. The chain's CDR3 is CASSPRVPRAKNEKLFF. The CDR3 DNA follows: TGTGCCAGCAGCCCCCGGGTCCCGAGGGCAAAAAATGAAAAACTGTTTTTT.

The chain carries TRBV19 and TRBJ1-5; possibly TRBD1 for D (5 bases). CDR3 length: 15 residues. Germline V gene lookup returns CDR1 LNHDA and CDR2 SQIVND (reference sequence). With 4 bases removed from V and 5 bases from J, the gap between germline ends came to 15 bases. CDR3 loop: CASSTLQGLHQPQHF. The CDR3 DNA reads as TGTGCCAGTAGTACGCTCCAGGGTCTCCATCAGCCCCAGCATTTT.